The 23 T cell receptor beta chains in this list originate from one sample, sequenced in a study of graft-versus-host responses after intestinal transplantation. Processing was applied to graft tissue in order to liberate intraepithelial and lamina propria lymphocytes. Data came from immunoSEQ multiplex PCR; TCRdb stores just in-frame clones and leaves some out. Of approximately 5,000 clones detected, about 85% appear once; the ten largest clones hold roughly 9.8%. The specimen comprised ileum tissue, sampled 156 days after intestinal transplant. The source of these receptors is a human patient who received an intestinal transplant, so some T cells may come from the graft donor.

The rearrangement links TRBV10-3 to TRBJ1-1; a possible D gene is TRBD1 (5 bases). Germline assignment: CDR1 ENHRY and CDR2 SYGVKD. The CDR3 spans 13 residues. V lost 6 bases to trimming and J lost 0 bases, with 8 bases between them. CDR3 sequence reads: CAIRGRLNTEAFF. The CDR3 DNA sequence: TGTGCCATCAGGGGACGGCTGAACACTGAAGCTTTCTTT.

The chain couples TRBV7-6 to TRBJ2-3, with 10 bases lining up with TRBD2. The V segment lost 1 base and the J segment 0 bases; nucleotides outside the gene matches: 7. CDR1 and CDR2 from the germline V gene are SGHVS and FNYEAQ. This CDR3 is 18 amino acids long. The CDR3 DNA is TGTGCCAGCAGCTTAGTTTGGACTAGCGGTGGTAGCACAGATACGCAGTATTTT. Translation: CASSLVWTSGGSTDTQYF.

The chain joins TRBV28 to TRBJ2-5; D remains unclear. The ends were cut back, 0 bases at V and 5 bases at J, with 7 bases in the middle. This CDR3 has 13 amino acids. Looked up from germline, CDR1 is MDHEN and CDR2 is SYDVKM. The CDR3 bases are TGTGCCAGCAGTTTATGGGGCGAGGAGACCCAGTACTTC. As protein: CASSLWGEETQYF. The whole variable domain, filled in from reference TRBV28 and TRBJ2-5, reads DVKVTQSSRYLVKRTGEKVFLECVQDMDHENMFWYRQDPGLGLRLIYFSYDVKMKEKGDIPEGYSVSREKKERFSLILESASTNQTSMYLCASSLWGEETQYFGPGTRLLVL.

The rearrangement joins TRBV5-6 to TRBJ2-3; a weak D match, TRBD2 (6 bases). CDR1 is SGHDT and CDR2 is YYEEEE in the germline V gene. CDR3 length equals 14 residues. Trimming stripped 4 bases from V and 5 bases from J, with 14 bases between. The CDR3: CASSQGLPGDTQYF. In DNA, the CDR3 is TGTGCCAGCAGCCAGGGACTGCCGGGAGATACGCAGTATTTT.

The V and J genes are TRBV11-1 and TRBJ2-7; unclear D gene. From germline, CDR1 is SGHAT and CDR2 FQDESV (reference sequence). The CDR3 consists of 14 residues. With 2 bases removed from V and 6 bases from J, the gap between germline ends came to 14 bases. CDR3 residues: CASSLRRWTREQYF. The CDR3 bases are TGTGCCAGCAGCTTACGGCGGTGGACGCGCGAGCAGTACTTC.

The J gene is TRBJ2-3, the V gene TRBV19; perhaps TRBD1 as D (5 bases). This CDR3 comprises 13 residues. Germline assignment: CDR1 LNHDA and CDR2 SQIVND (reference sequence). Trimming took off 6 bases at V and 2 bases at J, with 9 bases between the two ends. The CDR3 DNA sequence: TGTGCCAGTAGAAGTGGGGCCACAGATACGCAGTATTTT. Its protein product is CASRSGATDTQYF. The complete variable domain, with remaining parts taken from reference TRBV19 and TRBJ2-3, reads DGGITQSPKYLFRKEGQNVTLSCEQNLNHDAMYWYRQDPGQGLRLIYYSQIVNDFQKGDIAEGYSVSREKKESFPLTVTSAQKNPTAFYLCASRSGATDTQYFGPGTRLTVL.

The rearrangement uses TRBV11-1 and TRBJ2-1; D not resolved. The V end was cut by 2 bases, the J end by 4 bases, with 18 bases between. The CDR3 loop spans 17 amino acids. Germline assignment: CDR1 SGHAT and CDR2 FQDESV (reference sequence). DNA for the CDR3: TGTGCCAGCAGCTTAATCTCTTTAGCTTTGGGGTACAATGAGCAGTTCTTC. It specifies CASSLISLALGYNEQFF. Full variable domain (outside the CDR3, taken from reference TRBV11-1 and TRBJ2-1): EAEVAQSPRYKITEKSQAVAFWCDPISGHATLYWYRQILGQGPELLVQFQDESVVDDSQLPKDRFSAERLKGVDSTLKIQPAELGDSAMYLCASSLISLALGYNEQFFGPGTRLTVL.

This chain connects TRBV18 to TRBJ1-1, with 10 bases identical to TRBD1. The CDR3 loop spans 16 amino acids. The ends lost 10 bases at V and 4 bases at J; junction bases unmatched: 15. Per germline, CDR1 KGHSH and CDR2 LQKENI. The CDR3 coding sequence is TGTGCCACCCGCCCTCAGCGGACAGGGGGAGGCACTGAAGCTTTCTTT. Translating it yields CATRPQRTGGGTEAFF.

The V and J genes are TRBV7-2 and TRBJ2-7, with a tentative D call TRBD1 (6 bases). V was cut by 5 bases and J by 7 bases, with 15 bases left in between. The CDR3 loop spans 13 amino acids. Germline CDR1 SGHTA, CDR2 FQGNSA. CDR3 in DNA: TGTGCCAGCAGCGACACAGGGTTAGGAGAGCAGTACTTC. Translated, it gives CASSDTGLGEQYF. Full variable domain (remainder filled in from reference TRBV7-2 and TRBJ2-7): GAGVSQSPSNKVTEKGKDVELRCDPISGHTALYWYRQSLGQGLEFLIYFQGNSAPDKSGLPSDRFSAERTGGSVSTLTIQRTQQEDSAVYLCASSDTGLGEQYFGPGTRLTVT.

Here the CDR3 DNA reads TGTGCCAGCAGCTTTTCCAGGGCCCCAATCAACAATGAGCAGTTCTTC. This sequence encodes CASSFSRAPINNEQFF. This sequence joins TRBV7-9 and TRBJ2-1, with TRBD1 as a possible D gene (5 bases). V shed 3 bases and J shed 5 bases, with 17 bases lying between them. This CDR3 comprises 16 residues. Germline V gene data show CDR1 as SEHNR and CDR2 as FQNEAQ (reference sequence).

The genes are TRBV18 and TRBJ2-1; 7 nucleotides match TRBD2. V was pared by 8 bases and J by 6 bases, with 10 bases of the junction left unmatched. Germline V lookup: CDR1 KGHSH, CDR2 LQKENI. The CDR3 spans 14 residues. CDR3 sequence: CASTPASGSNEQFF. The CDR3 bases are TGTGCCAGCACGCCGGCTAGCGGCTCCAATGAGCAGTTCTTC.

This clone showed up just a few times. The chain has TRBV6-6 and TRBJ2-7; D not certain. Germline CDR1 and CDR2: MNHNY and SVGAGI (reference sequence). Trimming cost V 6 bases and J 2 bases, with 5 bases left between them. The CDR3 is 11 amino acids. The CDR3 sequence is CASRTAYEQYF. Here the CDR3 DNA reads TGTGCCAGCAGGACGGCCTACGAGCAGTACTTC.

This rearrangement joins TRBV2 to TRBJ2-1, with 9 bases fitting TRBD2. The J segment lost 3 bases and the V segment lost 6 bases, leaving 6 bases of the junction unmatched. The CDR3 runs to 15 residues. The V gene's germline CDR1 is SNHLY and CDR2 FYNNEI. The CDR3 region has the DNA TGTGCCAGCAGGGGGGGACTAGCTGACTACAATGAGCAGTTCTTC. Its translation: CASRGGLADYNEQFF.

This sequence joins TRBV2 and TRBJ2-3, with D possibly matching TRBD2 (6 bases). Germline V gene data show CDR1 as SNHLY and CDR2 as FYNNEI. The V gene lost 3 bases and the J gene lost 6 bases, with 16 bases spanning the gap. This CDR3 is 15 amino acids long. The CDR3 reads CASSDSGGKGDTQYF. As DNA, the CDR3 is TGTGCCAGCAGTGATTCCGGCGGGAAGGGGGATACGCAGTATTTT.

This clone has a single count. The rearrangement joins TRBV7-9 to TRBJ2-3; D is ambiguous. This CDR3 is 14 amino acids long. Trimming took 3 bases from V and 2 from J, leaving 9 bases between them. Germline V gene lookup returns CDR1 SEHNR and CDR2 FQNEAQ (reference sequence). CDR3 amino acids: CASSFETVTDTQYF. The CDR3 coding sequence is TGTGCCAGCAGCTTCGAGACGGTCACAGATACGCAGTATTTT.

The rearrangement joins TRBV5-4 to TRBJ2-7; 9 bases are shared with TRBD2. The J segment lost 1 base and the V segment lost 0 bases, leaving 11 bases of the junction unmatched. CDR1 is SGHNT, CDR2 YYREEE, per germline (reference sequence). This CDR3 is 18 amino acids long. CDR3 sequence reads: CASSLDVGGRGHSYEQYF. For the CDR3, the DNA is TGTGCCAGCAGCTTGGATGTCGGCGGGAGGGGTCATTCCTACGAGCAGTACTTC.

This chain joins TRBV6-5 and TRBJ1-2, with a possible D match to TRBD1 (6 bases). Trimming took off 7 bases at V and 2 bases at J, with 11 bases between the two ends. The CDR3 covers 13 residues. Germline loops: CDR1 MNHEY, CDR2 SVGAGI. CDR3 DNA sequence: TGTGCCAGCAAATGGGGGCAGAACTATGGCTACACCTTC. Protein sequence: CASKWGQNYGYTF.

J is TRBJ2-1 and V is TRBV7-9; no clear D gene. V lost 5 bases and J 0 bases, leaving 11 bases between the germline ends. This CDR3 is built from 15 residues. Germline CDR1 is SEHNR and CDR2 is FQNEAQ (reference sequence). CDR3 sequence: CASSPDLISYNEQFF. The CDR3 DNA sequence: TGTGCCAGCAGCCCGGACCTTATCTCCTACAATGAGCAGTTCTTC. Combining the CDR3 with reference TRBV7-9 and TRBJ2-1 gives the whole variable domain DTGVSQNPRHKITKRGQNVTFRCDPISEHNRLYWYRQTLGQGPEFLTYFQNEAQLEKSRLLSDRFSAERPKGSFSTLEIQRTEQGDSAMYLCASSPDLISYNEQFFGPGTRLTVL.

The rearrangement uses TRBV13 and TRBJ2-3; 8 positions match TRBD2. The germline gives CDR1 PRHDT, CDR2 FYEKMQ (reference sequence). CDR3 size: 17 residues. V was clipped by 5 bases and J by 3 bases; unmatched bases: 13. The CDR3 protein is CASSLTPGLGITDTQYF. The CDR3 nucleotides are TGTGCCAGCAGCCTAACGCCGGGACTAGGGATAACAGATACGCAGTATTTT.

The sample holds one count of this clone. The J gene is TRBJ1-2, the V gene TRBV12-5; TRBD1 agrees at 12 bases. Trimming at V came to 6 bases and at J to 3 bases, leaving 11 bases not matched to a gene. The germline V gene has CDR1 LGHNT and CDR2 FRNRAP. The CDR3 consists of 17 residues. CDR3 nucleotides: TGTGCTAGTGGAACGCCGGGACAGGGGGCTTGGGACTATGGCTACACCTTC. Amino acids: CASGTPGQGAWDYGYTF.

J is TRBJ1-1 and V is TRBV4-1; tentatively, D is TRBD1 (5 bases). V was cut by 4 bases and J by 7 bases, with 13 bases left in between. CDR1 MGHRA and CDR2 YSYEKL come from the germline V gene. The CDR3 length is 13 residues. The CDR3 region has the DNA TGCGCCAGCAGCCCGAGGGACGGTTATGAAGCTTTCTTT. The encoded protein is CASSPRDGYEAFF.

CDR3 in amino acids: CASSARGWAGGPYEQYF. In DNA form, the CDR3 reads TGTGCCAGCAGCGCCCGAGGTTGGGCGGGAGGGCCCTACGAGCAGTACTTC. The rearrangement links TRBV7-2 to TRBJ2-7; 9 positions agree with TRBD2. CDR3 length equals 17 residues. V lost 5 bases and J lost 2; bases outside the gene matches: 13. The germline gives CDR1 SGHTA, CDR2 FQGNSA.

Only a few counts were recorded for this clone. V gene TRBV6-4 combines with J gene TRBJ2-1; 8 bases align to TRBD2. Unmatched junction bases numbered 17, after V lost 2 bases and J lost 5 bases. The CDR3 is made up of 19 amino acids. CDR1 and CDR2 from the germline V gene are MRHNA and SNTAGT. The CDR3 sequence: CASSDVNPAGAFWNNEQFF. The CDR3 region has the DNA TGTGCCAGCAGTGACGTGAATCCAGCGGGGGCCTTTTGGAACAATGAGCAGTTCTTC.